Below, 6 T cell receptor beta chains from the same sample are listed, as sequenced in a study of cytomegalovirus exposure and HLA in healthy donors. Sequencing was performed with immunoSEQ multiplex PCR; in TCRdb, only in-frame clones are kept and a portion is missing. In the table there are 200,000 to 250,000 clones, 80% to 85% of which are singletons. Sequenced input: PBMCs. The receptor source for this set is a woman in her twenties or thirties in good health and CMV-seropositive.

The chain recombines TRBV6-1 with TRBJ1-2; D may be TRBD1 (5 bases). CDR1 is MNHNS and CDR2 is SASEGT in the germline V gene. V shed 2 bases and J shed 4 bases, with 17 bases lying between them. The length of the CDR3 is 16 residues. CDR3 sequence reads: CASSELYLGGTYGYTF. In nucleotides, the CDR3 is TGTGCCAGCAGTGAACTCTATCTGGGGGGGACCTATGGCTACACCTTC.

The sample holds one count of this clone. The rearrangement uses TRBV29-1 and TRBJ2-7, with 9 bases that match TRBD2. Unmatched junction bases numbered 8, after V lost 4 bases and J lost 4 bases. Germline V gene sequence: CDR1 SQVTM, CDR2 ANQGSEA. The CDR3 runs 14 residues. The CDR3 sequence is CSVGGGRANYEQYF. CDR3 in DNA: TGCAGCGTTGGCGGCGGGAGGGCCAATTACGAGCAGTACTTC.

The V gene is TRBV5-1, the J gene TRBJ1-2; no reliable D call. The CDR3 length is 16 residues. The germline V gene encodes CDR1 SGHRS and CDR2 YFSETQ. Between the trimmed V and J ends, which lost 0 bases and 2 bases, there was a span of 14 bases. Written as DNA, the CDR3 is TGCGCCAGCAGCTTGGGATCTGGCGGATCAAACTATGGCTACACCTTC. Translation: CASSLGSGGSNYGYTF.

The chain couples TRBV7-9 to TRBJ2-3; D might be TRBD1 or TRBD2, each matching 5 bases. The germline V and J ends were trimmed by 4 bases and 0 bases, with 14 bases remaining between them. Germline CDR1 SEHNR, CDR2 FQNEAQ (reference sequence). The CDR3 length is 16 residues. This chain's CDR3 is CASSWGMPASTDTQYF. The DNA of the CDR3 is TGTGCCAGCAGCTGGGGGATGCCCGCTAGCACAGATACGCAGTATTTT.

Of note for this clone: The junction shows a germline mismatch at one end, possibly a read error. The rearrangement uses TRBV7-7 and TRBJ2-1, with 10 bases aligning to TRBD1. Germline V gene lookup returns CDR1 SSHAT and CDR2 FNYEAQ (reference sequence). The CDR3 sequence is 15 residues long. In DNA form, the CDR3 reads TGTGCTAGCAGCTCCGGACAGGGGGGCTACAATGAGCAGTTCTTC. This translates into CASSSGQGGYNEQFF.

This chain uses TRBV5-6 with TRBJ2-7, with D possibly being TRBD1 (5 bases). CDR1 is SGHDT, CDR2 YYEEEE, per germline. This CDR3 is built from 14 residues. The germline V and J ends were trimmed by 4 bases and 10 bases, with 21 bases remaining between them. CDR3 sequence (DNA): TGTGCCAGCAGCCAAGACAGAGCGCTATTGTACCAGTACTTC. Translation gives CASSQDRALLYQYF.